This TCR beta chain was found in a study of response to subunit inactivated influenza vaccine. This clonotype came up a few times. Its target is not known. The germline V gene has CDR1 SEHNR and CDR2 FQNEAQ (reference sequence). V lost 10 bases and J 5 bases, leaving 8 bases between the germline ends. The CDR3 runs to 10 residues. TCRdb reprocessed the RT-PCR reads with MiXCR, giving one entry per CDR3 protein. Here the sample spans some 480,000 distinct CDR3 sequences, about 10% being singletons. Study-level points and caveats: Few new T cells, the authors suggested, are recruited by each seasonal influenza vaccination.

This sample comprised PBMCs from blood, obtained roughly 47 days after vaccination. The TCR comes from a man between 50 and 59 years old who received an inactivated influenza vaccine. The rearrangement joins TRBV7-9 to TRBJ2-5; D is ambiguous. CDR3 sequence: CAIETETQYF. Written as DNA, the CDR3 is TGTGCCATAGAGACGGAGACCCAGTACTTC.